These T cell receptor beta chains were read from a single sample in a study of blood T cell repertoires in COVID-19. Assay: immunoSEQ multiplex PCR; the TCRdb copy retains only in-frame clones and omits some. Found here are nearly 350,000 clones, roughly 90% of them singletons; the top ten hold 7.3%. The sample taken for sequencing was peripheral blood. The receptors were gathered from a woman in her 70s with COVID-19, enrolled during active disease. Each CDR3 is given without its conserved first and last residue. Fields, in order: V gene, J gene, CDR3 length, CDR3 protein.

TRBV18,TRBJ2-7,12,ASSPSSVPYEQY
TRBV9,TRBJ2-3,16,ASSASTGGTSASDTQY
TRBV7-6,TRBJ2-1,14,ASSLGWGTPRSEQF
TRBV5-1,TRBJ1-1,14,ASSLGPGGGRDAAF
TRBV5-6,TRBJ1-5,13,ASSSRGGSVQPQH
TRBV11-1,TRBJ1-2,9,ASSSDYGYT
TRBV30,TRBJ1-6,11,AWSVDRNSPLH
TRBV2,TRBJ2-1,13,ASSLVGLVEGEQF
TRBV2,TRBJ2-7,11,ASSDGGKYEQY
TRBV6-5,TRBJ2-7,12,ASSRAGGTYEQY
TRBV18,TRBJ2-1,13,ASSPRTSGENEQF
TRBV5-1,TRBJ2-7,11,ASSWPGSYEQY
TRBV5-1,TRBJ2-5,11,ASSSSSQETQY
TRBV30,TRBJ1-1,13,AWRSPTGRNTEAF
TRBV18,TRBJ2-2,11,ASSGLAAGELF
TRBV7-9,TRBJ2-3,11,ASIGGGTDTQY
TRBV30,TRBJ1-2,10,AGTAGNYGYT
TRBV20-1,TRBJ1-4,13,SASNFRVANEKLF
TRBV9,TRBJ1-2,14,ASSPRHAGDNYGYT
TRBV7-3,TRBJ1-4,12,ASSLRRGREKLF
TRBV7-9,TRBJ1-1,12,ASSPGQGDTEAF